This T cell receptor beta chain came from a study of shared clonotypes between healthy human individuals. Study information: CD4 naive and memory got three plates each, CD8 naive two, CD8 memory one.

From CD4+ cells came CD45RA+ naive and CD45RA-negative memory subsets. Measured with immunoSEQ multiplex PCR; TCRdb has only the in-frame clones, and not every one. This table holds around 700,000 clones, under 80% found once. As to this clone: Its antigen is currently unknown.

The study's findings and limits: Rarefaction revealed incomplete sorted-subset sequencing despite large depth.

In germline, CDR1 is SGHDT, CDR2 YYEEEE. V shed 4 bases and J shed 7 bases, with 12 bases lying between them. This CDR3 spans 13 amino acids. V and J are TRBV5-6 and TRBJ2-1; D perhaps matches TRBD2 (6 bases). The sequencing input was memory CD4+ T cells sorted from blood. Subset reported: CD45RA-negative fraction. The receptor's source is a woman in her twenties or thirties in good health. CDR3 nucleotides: TGTGCCAGCAGCACCGGGACTGTTAATGAGCAGTTCTTC. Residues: CASSTGTVNEQFF.